A selection of T cell receptor beta chains follows, all from one sample in a study of cytomegalovirus exposure and HLA in healthy donors. Clones were read by immunoSEQ multiplex PCR, and TCRdb kept only the in-frame ones, dropping some. The sample records around 100,000 clones, roughly a tenth being singletons. Sequenced: PBMCs. Receptor source: a man aged 40-49 years in good health and CMV-seropositive. Both conserved end residues are trimmed from each CDR3. A clone size is listed for some rows: how often the clone was seen (once, few, many), or a class if it is expanded.

V gene	clone size	CDR3 length	J gene	CDR3 protein
TRBV9	few	12	TRBJ1-1	ASSVGRMNTEAF
TRBV20-1	.	9	TRBJ2-7	SARGTSEQY
TRBV10-3	.	10	TRBJ2-7	ATQRQGYEQY
TRBV29-1	few	11	TRBJ2-7	SVGQGALYEQY
TRBV6-1	few	13	TRBJ2-1	ASSEWTGVRNEQF
TRBV7-2	few	12	TRBJ1-5	ASSGQLSNQPQH
TRBV7-3	.	11	TRBJ2-5	ASSPAGLAAQY
TRBV13	.	11	TRBJ2-7	ASPGGLDHEQY
TRBV9	few	13	TRBJ2-2	ASSAYAGAPGELF
TRBV4-2	.	12	TRBJ2-3	ASSQPSSADTQY
TRBV7-2	.	11	TRBJ1-1	ASRQGMNTEAF
TRBV27	.	13	TRBJ1-6	ASSKTGTGVSPLH
TRBV7-2	few	12	TRBJ2-1	ASTHTSGDNEQF
TRBV5-1	few	15	TRBJ2-5	ASELGMTGRVGETQY
TRBV7-6	.	12	TRBJ2-7	ASSPTGTRYEQY
TRBV2	.	9	TRBJ2-7	ASTGTREQY
TRBV4-3	few	15	TRBJ2-2	ASSQDSKGASTGELF
TRBV2	.	14	TRBJ2-2	ASLSAFELLTGELF
TRBV19	few	13	TRBJ2-7	ASSIGQGQSYEQY
TRBV10-3	.	11	TRBJ1-1	ATRDRDGTEAF
TRBV28	.	16	TRBJ2-1	ASSRTGGKWRSYNEQF
TRBV9	few	11	TRBJ1-1	ASSPGERGAAF
TRBV18	few	12	TRBJ2-7	ASSPGGQGYEQY